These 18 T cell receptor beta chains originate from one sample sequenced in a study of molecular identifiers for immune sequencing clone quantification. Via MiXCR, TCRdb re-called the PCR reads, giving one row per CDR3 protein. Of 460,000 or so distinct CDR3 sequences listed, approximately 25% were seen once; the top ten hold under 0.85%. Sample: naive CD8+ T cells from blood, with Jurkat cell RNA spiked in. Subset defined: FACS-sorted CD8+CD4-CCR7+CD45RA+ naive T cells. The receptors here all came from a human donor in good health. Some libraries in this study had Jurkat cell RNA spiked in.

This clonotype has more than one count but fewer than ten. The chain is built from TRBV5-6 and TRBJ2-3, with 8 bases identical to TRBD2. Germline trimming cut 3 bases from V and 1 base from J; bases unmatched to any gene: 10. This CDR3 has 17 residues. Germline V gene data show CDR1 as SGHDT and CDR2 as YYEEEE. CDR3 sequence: CASSSTGERGRTDTQYF. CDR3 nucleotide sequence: TGTGCCAGCAGCTCCACAGGAGAGCGGGGGCGCACAGATACGCAGTATTTT.

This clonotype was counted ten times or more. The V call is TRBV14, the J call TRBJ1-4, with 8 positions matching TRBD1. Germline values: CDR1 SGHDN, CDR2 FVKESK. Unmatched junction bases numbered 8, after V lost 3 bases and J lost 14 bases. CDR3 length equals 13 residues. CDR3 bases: TGTGCCAGCAGCCAGTTTTTTACAGGGGGTCTGTTTTTT. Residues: CASSQFFTGGLFF.

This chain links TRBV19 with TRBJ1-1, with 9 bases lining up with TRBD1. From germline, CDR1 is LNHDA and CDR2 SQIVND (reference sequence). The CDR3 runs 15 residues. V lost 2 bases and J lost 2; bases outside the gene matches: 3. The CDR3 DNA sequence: TGTGCCAGTAGTATAACAGGGGGCGGCAACACTGAAGCTTTCTTT. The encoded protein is CASSITGGGNTEAFF.

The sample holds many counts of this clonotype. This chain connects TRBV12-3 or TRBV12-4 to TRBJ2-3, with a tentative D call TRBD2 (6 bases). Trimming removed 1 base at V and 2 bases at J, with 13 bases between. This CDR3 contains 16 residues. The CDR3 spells CASSLEYGGDTDTQYF. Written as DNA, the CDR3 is TGTGCCAGCAGTTTAGAATATGGCGGGGACACAGATACGCAGTATTTT.

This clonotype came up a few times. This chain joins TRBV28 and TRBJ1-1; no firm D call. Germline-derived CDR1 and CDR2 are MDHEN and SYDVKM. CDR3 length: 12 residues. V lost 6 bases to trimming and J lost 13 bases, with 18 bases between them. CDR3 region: CASRPGPLFLFF. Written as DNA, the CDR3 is TGTGCCAGCAGACCCGGGCCTCTATTTCTTTTCTTT.

The CDR3 region is CASSQDRGGYRPQHF. CDR3 sequence (DNA): TGCGCCAGCAGCCAAGATCGTGGCGGCTATCGGCCCCAGCATTTT. The rearrangement uses TRBV4-3 and TRBJ1-5; the D is unclear. CDR1 LGHNA and CDR2 YSLEER come from the germline V gene. Between the trimmed V and J ends, which lost 0 bases and 9 bases, there was a span of 15 bases. The CDR3 sequence is 15 residues long.

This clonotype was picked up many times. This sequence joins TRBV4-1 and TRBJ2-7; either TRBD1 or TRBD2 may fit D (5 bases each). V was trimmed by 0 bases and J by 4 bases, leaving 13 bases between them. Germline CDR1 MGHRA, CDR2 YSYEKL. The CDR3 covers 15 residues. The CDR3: CASSQEQAEGYEQYF. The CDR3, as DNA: TGCGCCAGCAGCCAAGAACAGGCCGAGGGGTACGAGCAGTACTTC.

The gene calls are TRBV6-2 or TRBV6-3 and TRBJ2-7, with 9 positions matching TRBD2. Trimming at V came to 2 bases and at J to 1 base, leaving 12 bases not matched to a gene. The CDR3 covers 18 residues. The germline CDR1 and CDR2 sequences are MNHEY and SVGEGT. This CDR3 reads CASSYLRASGTHSYEQYF. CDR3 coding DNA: TGTGCCAGCAGTTACCTCAGGGCTAGCGGGACACATTCCTACGAGCAGTACTTC.

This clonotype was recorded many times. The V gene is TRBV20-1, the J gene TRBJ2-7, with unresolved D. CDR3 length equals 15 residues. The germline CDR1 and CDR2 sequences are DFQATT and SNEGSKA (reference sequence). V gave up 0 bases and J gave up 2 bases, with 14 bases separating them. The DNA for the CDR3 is TGCAGTGCTAGAGATCCCGGTCAGTTTACCTACGAGCAGTACTTC. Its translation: CSARDPGQFTYEQYF.

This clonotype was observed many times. The CDR3 loop reads CASSLRGSGNTIYF. The CDR3 DNA follows: TGTGCCAGCAGTTTACGTGGCTCTGGAAACACCATATATTTT. The chain joins TRBV27 to TRBJ1-3; D not resolved. V was shortened by 2 bases and J by 0 bases, with 5 bases between the two germline ends. The germline CDR1 and CDR2 sequences are MNHEY and SMNVEV (reference sequence). CDR3 length equals 14 residues.

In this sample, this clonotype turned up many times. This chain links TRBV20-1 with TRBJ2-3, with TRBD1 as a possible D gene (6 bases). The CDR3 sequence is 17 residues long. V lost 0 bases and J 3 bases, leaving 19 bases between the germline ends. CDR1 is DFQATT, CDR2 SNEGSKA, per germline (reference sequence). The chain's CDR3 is CSARDRRTERGTDTQYF. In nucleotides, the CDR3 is TGCAGTGCTAGAGATCGGAGGACGGAAAGGGGGACAGATACGCAGTATTTT.

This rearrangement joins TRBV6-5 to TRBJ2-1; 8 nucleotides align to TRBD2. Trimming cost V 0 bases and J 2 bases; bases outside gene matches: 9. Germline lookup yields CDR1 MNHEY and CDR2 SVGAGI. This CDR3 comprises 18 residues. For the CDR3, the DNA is TGTGCCAGCAGTTACTCGGCGGGAGGAGGGGGGACCTACAATGAGCAGTTCTTC. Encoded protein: CASSYSAGGGGTYNEQFF.

CDR3 sequence (DNA): TGTGCCAGCAGTTTAGTTATTCGGGAGACCCAGTACTTC. It is translated as CASSLVIRETQYF. The chain recombines TRBV12-3 or TRBV12-4 with TRBJ2-5; D is undetermined. This CDR3 has 13 amino acids. Between the trimmed V and J ends, which lost 1 base and 5 bases, there was a span of 8 bases.

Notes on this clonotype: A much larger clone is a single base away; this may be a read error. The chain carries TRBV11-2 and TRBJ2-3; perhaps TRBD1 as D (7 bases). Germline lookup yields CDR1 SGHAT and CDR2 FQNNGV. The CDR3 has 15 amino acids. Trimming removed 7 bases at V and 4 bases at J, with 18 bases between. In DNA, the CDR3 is TGTGCCAGCAACCAGGAGGGGGCATCGGCAGATACGCAGTATTTT. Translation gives CASNQEGASADTQYF.

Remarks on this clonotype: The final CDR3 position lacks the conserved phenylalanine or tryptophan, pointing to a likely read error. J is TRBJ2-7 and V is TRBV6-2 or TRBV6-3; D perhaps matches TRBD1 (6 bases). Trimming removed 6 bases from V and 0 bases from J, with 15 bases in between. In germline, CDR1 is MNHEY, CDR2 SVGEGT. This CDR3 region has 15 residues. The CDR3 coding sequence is TGTGCCAGCAGCTCCGAGGGGGTAACCTCCTACGAGCAGTACCTC. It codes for CASSSEGVTSYEQYL.

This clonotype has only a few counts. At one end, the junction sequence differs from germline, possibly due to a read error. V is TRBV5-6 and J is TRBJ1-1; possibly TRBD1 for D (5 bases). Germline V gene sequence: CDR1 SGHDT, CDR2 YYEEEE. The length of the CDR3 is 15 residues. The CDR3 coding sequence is TGTGCCAGCAGCTCCGAACAGGTAATGAACCCTGAAGCTTTCTTT. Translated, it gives CASSSEQVMNPEAFF. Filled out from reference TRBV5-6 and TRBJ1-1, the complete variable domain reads DAGVTQSPTHLIKTRGQQVTLRCSPKSGHDTVSWYQQALGQGPQFIFQYYEEEERQRGNFPDRFSGHQFPNYSSELNVNALLLGDSALYLCASSSEQVMNPEAFFGQGTRLTVV.

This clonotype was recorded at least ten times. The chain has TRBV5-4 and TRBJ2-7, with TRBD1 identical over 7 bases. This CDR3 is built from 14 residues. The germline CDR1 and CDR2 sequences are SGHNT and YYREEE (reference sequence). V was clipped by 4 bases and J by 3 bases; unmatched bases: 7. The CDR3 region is CASSTGDSHYEQYF. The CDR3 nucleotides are TGTGCCAGCAGCACTGGGGACAGCCACTACGAGCAGTACTTC.

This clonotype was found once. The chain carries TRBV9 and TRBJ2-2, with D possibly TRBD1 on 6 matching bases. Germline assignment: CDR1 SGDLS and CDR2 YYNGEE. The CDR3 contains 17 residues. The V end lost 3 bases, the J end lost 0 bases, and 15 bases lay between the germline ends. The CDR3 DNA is TGTGCCAGCAGCGATAACAGGGCTAAATCGAACACCGGGGAGCTGTTTTTT. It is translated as CASSDNRAKSNTGELFF.